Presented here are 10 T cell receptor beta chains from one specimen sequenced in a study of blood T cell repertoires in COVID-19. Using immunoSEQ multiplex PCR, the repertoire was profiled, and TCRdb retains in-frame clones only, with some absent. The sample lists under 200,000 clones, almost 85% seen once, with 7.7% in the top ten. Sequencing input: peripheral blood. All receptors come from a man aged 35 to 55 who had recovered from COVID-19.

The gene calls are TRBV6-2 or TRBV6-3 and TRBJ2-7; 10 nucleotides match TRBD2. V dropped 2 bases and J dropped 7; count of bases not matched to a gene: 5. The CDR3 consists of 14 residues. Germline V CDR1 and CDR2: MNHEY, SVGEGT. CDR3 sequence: CASSYRGTSEEQYF. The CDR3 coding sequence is TGTGCCAGCAGTTACAGGGGGACTAGCGAGGAGCAGTACTTC.

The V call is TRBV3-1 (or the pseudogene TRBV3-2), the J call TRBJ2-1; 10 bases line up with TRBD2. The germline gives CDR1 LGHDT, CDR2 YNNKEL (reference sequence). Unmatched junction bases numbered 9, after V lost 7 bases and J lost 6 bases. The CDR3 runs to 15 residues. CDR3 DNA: TGTGCCAGCACCCTAGCGGGAGCTTCTCTCAATGAGCAGTTCTTC. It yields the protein CASTLAGASLNEQFF.

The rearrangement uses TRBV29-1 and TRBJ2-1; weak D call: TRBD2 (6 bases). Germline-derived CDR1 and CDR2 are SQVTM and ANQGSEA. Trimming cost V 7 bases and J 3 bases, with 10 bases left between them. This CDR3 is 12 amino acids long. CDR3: CSGSGLYNEQFF. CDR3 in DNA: TGCAGCGGATCGGGACTCTACAATGAGCAGTTCTTC.

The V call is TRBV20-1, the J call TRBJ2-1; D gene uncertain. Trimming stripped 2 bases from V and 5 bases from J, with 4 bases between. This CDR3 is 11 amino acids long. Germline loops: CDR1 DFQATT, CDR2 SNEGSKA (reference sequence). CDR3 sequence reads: CSARNNNEQFF. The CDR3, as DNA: TGCAGTGCTAGAAACAACAATGAGCAGTTCTTC.

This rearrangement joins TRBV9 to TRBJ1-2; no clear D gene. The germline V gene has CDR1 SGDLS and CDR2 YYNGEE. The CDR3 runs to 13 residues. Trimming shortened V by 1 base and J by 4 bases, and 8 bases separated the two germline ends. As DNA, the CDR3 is TGTGCCAGCAGCGTAAGCTCATCCTATGGCTACACCTTC. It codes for CASSVSSSYGYTF.

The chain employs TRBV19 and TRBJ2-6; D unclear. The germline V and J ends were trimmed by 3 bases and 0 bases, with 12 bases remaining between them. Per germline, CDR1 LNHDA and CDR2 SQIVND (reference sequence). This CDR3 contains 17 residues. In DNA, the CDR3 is TGTGCCAGTAGTATCAAATGGGCCCGCTCTGGGGCCAACGTCCTGACTTTC. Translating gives CASSIKWARSGANVLTF.

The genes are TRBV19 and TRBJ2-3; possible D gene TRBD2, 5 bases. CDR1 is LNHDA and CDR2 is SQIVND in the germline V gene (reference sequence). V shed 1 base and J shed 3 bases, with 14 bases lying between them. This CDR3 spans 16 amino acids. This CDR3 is CASSIGSLGGTDTQYF. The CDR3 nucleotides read TGTGCCAGTAGTATAGGGTCACTAGGAGGTACAGATACGCAGTATTTT.

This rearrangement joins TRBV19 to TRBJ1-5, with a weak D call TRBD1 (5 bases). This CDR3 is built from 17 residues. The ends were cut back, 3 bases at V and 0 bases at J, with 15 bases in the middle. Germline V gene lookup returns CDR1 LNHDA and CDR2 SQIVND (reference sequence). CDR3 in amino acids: CASSMGQGLYSNQPQHF. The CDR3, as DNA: TGTGCCAGTAGTATGGGGCAGGGCCTTTATAGCAATCAGCCCCAGCATTTT.

Here the CDR3 reads CASRLGAGAQSEQYF. The DNA for the CDR3 is TGCGCCAGCAGGCTGGGGGCAGGGGCACAAAGCGAGCAGTACTTC. The chain combines TRBV4-1 with TRBJ2-7; possibly TRBD1 for D (6 bases). Per germline, CDR1 MGHRA and CDR2 YSYEKL. Trimming cost V 6 bases and J 6 bases, with 21 bases left between them. The CDR3 has 15 amino acids.

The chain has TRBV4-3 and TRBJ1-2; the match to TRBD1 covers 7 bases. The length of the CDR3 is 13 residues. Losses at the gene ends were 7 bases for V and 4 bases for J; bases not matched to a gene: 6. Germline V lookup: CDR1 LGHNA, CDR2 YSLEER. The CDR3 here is CASKRTGGYGYTF. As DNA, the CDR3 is TGCGCCAGCAAACGGACAGGTGGCTATGGCTACACCTTC.